The clone carrying this T cell receptor (beta chain) occurred once. The repertoire was sequenced with immunoSEQ multiplex PCR; TCRdb's copy has only in-frame clones and lacks some. The table shows tens of thousands of clones, with 83% occurring only once. The entry originates in a study of control samples from healthy donors and cancer patients. Germline values: CDR1 KGHSH, CDR2 LQKENI. The CDR3 spans 14 residues. V lost 5 bases, J lost 1 base, and 10 bases lay in between. This TCR was sampled from a man between 60 and 75 years old in good health. The sample comprised blood. V and J are TRBV18 and TRBJ2-3; maybe TRBD1 (6 bases). The CDR3 coding sequence is TGTGCCAGCTCAGCGGCAGGGGGCACAGATACGCAGTATTTT. It translates to CASSAAGGTDTQYF.